Below, one TCR beta chain is given with its context. The antigen is unknown. Germline V gene lookup returns CDR1 SGHAT and CDR2 FQNNGV. This CDR3 region has 12 residues. V lost 2 bases, J lost 6 bases, and 6 bases lay in between. This sample was taken from a study of T cell repertoires in cytomegalovirus infection. Turning to the study itself: TCR beta signatures that were public indicated CMV infection and matching HLA type. Study outcomes and limitations: Individuals carrying CMV plus the relevant HLA were identified by cumulative frequency of public TCR beta families.

Each CDR3 protein is one row after TCRdb ran MiXCR on the reads. This table holds 85,000 to 130,000 distinct CDR3 sequences, 23% found once. The V call is TRBV11-2, the J call TRBJ2-3; D call uncertain. The sample consisted of CD8+ T cells from PBMCs. This sequence was found in a human donor in good health (CMV status not recorded). Some clones in this sample may be carry-over from other donors' samples. The CDR3 is CASSLRVDTQYF. The CDR3 nucleotides are TGTGCCAGCAGCTTAAGGGTGGATACGCAGTATTTT.